A selection of T cell receptor beta chains follows, all from one sample in a study of T cell responses to AZD1222 COVID-19 vaccine. TCRdb's table, derived via immunoSEQ multiplex PCR, lists solely in-frame clones and lacks some. Of some 130,000 clones listed, about 88% are singletons. The sequencing used peripheral blood, collected on day 0 of MenACWY control vaccination. The receptors stem from an adult in good health. Each CDR3 is given with its conserved first and last residue. The D gene is left open where the match is weak. A row's size may be missing; if present it is once, few, many or a size class.

j_gene,d_gene,abundance,v_gene,CDR3nt,CDR3aa
TRBJ1-2,NA,NA,TRBV5-4,TGTGCCAGCAGCTTGACGGGACAAAACTATGGCTACACCTTC,CASSLTGQNYGYTF
TRBJ1-3,NA,once,TRBV29-1,TGCAGCGTTGAAGATCTACCCTCACTTTCCGGAAACACCATATATTTT,CSVEDLPSLSGNTIYF
TRBJ2-7,TRBD1,NA,TRBV28,TGTGCCAGCAGTCCTAGGGGACAGGGGACCTCCTACGAGCAGTACTTC,CASSPRGQGTSYEQYF
TRBJ1-4,TRBD1,NA,TRBV19,TGTGCCACCCGACAAAATCACAGGGGGCTGGGGGAAAAACTGTTTTTT,CATRQNHRGLGEKLFF
TRBJ2-5,NA,NA,TRBV7-7,TGTGCCAGCAGCTTGTTTGGGGGGCTACAAGAGACCCAGTACTTC,CASSLFGGLQETQYF
TRBJ2-7,NA,NA,TRBV29-1,TGCAGCGTTGTATCGGAAGACTACGAGCAGTACTTC,CSVVSEDYEQYF
TRBJ1-4,NA,once,TRBV28,TGTGCCAGCGGGTTAGTAGGAGAAAAACTGTTTTTT,CASGLVGEKLFF
TRBJ2-3,NA,NA,TRBV5-1,TGCGCCAGCAGCTACTCGGGAGATACGCAGTATTTT,CASSYSGDTQYF
TRBJ2-1,NA,NA,TRBV19,TGTGCCAGTAGTGGGCCGGCCCTCCCCTACAATGAGCAGTTCTTC,CASSGPALPYNEQFF
TRBJ2-1,TRBD2,NA,TRBV5-6,TGTGCCAGCAACCCGCCCTGGGGGGGTCAGTTCTTC,CASNPPWGGQFF
TRBJ2-1,NA,NA,TRBV5-1,TGCGCCAGCAGCTTTGGTCCAGAGGAGTTCTTC,CASSFGPEEFF
TRBJ1-2,NA,NA,TRBV5-4,TGTGCCAGCAGCTTGAGCACAGGGCTTCCGGTTGGCTACACCTTC,CASSLSTGLPVGYTF
TRBJ1-1,TRBD1,once,TRBV4-1,TGCGCCAGCAGCTTTACTTACAGGGGCACTGAAGCTTTCTTT,CASSFTYRGTEAFF
TRBJ2-7,NA,NA,TRBV23-1,TGCGCCAGCAGTCCCTACAGCTACGAGCAGTACTTC,CASSPYSYEQYF
TRBJ2-4,TRBD2,NA,TRBV5-1,TGCGCCAGCAGCTCCAACTACGGGGGGAACATTCAGTACTTC,CASSSNYGGNIQYF
TRBJ2-7,TRBD1,NA,TRBV5-1,TGCGCCAGCAGCTTGGGACAGGGGCCGATTTACGAGCAGTACTTC,CASSLGQGPIYEQYF
TRBJ2-7,TRBD2,once,TRBV7-6,TGTGCCAGCAGCTTGAGGGCTAGCGGGTACGAGCAGTACTTC,CASSLRASGYEQYF
TRBJ1-5,TRBD1,NA,TRBV19,TGTGCCAGCCACGACAGGGCCAATCAGCCCCAGCATTTT,CASHDRANQPQHF
TRBJ2-7,TRBD2,NA,TRBV7-3,TGTGCCAGCAGCTTATTCGCTAGCGGGAGGTACGAGCAGTACTTC,CASSLFASGRYEQYF
TRBJ2-5,NA,NA,TRBV7-3,TGTGCCAGCAGCTTAACCCTCCAAGAGACCCAGTACTTC,CASSLTLQETQYF
TRBJ2-7,NA,NA,TRBV11-3,TGTGCCAGCAGCCCAGGGAGCTCCTACGAGCAGTACTTC,CASSPGSSYEQYF
TRBJ2-1,TRBD2,once,TRBV24-1,TGTGCCACCAGTGACCCGGTAGCGGGAGGGATCTACAATGAGCAGTTCTTC,CATSDPVAGGIYNEQFF
TRBJ1-2,TRBD1,once,TRBV29-1,TGCAGCGTTGAAGTTCGAGGGGGGAGACAGGGGAAATACTATGGCTACACCTTC,CSVEVRGGRQGKYYGYTF
TRBJ1-1,NA,NA,TRBV5-1,TGCGCCAGCAGCTTGGAAGGCCGAACTGAAGCTTTCTTT,CASSLEGRTEAFF
TRBJ2-2,TRBD1,NA,TRBV11-3,TGTGCCAGCAGCACGGACCCCACCGGGGACAGGGGGCCCGGGGAGCTGTTTTTT,CASSTDPTGDRGPGELFF
TRBJ2-3,NA,few,TRBV13,TGTGCCAGCAGCGGATGGAGTCCAGATACGCAGTATTTT,CASSGWSPDTQYF
TRBJ1-3,NA,once,TRBV6-1,TGTGCCAGCAGTGAAGCGCCAGGTCGAAACACCATATATTTT,CASSEAPGRNTIYF
TRBJ1-6,NA,once,TRBV28,TGTGCCAGCAGTGCAAACAGGGAGAATAATTCACCCCTCCACTTT,CASSANRENNSPLHF
TRBJ2-7,NA,NA,TRBV6-5,TGTGCCAGCAGTTACTCCCGGGACACCTCCTACGAGCAGTACTTC,CASSYSRDTSYEQYF